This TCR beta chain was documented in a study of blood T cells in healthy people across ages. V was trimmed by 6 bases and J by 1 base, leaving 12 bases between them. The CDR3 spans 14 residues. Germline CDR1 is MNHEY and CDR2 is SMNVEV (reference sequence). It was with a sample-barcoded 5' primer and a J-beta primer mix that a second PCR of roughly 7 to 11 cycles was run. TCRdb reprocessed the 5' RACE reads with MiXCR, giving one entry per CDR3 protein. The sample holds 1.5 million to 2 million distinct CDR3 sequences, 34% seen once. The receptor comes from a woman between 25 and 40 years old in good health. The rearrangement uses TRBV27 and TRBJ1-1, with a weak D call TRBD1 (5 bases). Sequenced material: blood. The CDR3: CASSRADRNTEAFF. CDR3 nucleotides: TGTGCCAGCAGCCGCGCCGACAGGAACACTGAAGCTTTCTTT.